This TCR beta chain emerged from a study of OX40 agonist ivuxolimab in advanced cancers. Study-wide context: The dose-escalation cohort was approximately 85% male, with a mean age of around 54 years, ranging about 20 to 79. General study findings and limits: Circulating CD4+ and CD8+ T cells showed clonal expansion by week 6 at 0.1 to 3.0 mg/kg. Clonal expansion in partial responders at 0.1-3.0 mg/kg ranked among the lowest.

The assay was immunoSEQ multiplex PCR, and TCRdb's table has in-frame clones only and misses some. Here the sample spans more than 12,000 clones, 91% being singletons. The germline V and J ends were trimmed by 0 bases and 8 bases, with 10 bases remaining between them. The CDR3 has 13 residues. Germline CDR1 is LNHNV and CDR2 is YYDKDF (reference sequence). About this clone: Its antigen is not known. The sample has other DNA sequences that encode this CDR3 too.

This specimen consisted of CD4+ or CD8+ T cells sorted from blood, obtained in a trial of the OX40 agonist ivuxolimab. The receptor comes from an adult with an advanced solid tumor such as melanoma, head and neck, liver or kidney cancer. This chain links TRBV15 with TRBJ1-2, with a weak D call TRBD1 (6 bases). The CDR3 nucleotides are TGTGCCACCAGCAGAGAGGAGGGGGACGGCTACACCTTC. Its protein is CATSREEGDGYTF.